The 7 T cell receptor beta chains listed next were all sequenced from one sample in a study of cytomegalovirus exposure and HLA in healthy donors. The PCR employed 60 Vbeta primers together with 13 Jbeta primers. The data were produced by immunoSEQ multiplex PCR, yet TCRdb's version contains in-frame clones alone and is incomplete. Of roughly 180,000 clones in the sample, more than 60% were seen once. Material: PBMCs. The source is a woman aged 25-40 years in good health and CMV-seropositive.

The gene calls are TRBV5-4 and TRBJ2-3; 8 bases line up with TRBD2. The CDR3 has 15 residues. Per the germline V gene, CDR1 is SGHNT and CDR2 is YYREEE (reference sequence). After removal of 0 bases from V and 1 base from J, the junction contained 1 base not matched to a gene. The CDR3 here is CASSLGAGGTDTQYF. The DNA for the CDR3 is TGTGCCAGCAGCTTGGGAGCGGGGGGCACAGATACGCAGTATTTT.

CDR3 DNA sequence: TGTGCCAGCAGCTTAGATCGGGCAGGGACTGGCACTGAAGCTTTCTTT. Amino acids: CASSLDRAGTGTEAFF. This chain joins TRBV11-3 and TRBJ1-1, with D possibly TRBD1 on 5 matching bases. The CDR3 sequence is 16 residues long. In germline, CDR1 is SGHNT, CDR2 YENEEA. The ends were cut back, 0 bases at V and 4 bases at J, with 15 bases in the middle.

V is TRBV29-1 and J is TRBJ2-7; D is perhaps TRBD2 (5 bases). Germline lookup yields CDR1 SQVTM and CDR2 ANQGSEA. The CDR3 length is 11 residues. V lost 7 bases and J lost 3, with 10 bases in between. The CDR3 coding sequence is TGCAGCGCCGGGGAAGACTACGAGCAGTACTTC. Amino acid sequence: CSAGEDYEQYF.

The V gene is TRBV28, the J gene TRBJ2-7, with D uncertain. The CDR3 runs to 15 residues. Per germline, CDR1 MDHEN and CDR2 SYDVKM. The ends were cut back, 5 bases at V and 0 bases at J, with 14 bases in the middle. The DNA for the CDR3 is TGTGCCAGCAGTCTCGACGAGCGATTCTCCTACGAGCAGTACTTC. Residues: CASSLDERFSYEQYF.

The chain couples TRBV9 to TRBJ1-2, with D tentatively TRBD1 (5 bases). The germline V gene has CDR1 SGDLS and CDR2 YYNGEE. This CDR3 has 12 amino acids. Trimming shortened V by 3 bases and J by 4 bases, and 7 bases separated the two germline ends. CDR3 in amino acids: CASSDQGYGYTF. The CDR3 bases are TGTGCCAGCAGCGACCAGGGCTATGGCTACACCTTC.

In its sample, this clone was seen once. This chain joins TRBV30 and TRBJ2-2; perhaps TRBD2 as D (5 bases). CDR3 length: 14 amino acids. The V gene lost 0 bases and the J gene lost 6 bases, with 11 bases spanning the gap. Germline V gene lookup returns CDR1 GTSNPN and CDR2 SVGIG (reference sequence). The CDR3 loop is CAWSVAGSSGELFF. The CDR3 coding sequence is TGTGCCTGGAGTGTCGCGGGTAGCTCCGGGGAGCTGTTTTTT.

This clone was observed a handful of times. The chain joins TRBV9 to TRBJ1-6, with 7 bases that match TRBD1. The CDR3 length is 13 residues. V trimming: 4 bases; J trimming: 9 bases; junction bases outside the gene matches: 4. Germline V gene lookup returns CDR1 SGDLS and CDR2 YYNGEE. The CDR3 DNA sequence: TGTGCCAGCAGCAAACAGGGGAGTTCACCCCTCCACTTT. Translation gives CASSKQGSSPLHF.